These T cell receptor beta chains were read from a single sample in a study of cytomegalovirus exposure and HLA in healthy donors. Assay used: immunoSEQ multiplex PCR; TCRdb lists only in-frame clones, some missing. The sample contains over 100,000 clones, around 73% of which appear only once. What was sequenced was PBMCs. The receptors stem from a woman between 40 and 55 years old in good health and CMV-seronegative. The CDR3 runs from the conserved cysteine through the conserved F or W. A D gene is named only where the DNA matches it firmly. The size entry is marked missing in some rows and otherwise reads once, few, many or a size class.

CDR3 length	clone size	V gene	D gene	J gene	CDR3 DNA	CDR3 protein
18	.	TRBV6-8	.	TRBJ1-2	TGTGCCAGCAGTTACGTTCACGGCGTCTTACCGGGAGTCTATGGCTACACCTTC	CASSYVHGVLPGVYGYTF
12	.	TRBV5-1	TRBD1	TRBJ1-2	TGCGCCAGCAGCTCCGGGACAGGGGACTACACCTTC	CASSSGTGDYTF
16	.	TRBV30	TRBD2	TRBJ2-3	TGTGCCTGGGAGCGGAGCGGGAGGGCCTTCGGAGATACGCAGTATTTT	CAWERSGRAFGDTQYF
14	.	TRBV28	TRBD1	TRBJ1-1	TGTGCCAGCATGTATCAGGGGGCTTTATATGAAGCTTTCTTT	CASMYQGALYEAFF
15	.	TRBV5-1	.	TRBJ2-1	TGCGCCAGCAGTCTTACAGGAACTTCTTACAATGAGCAGTTCTTC	CASSLTGTSYNEQFF
12	few	TRBV28	.	TRBJ2-7	TGTGCCAGCAGTTTAGATGGAGACGAGCAGTACTTC	CASSLDGDEQYF
15	.	TRBV9	TRBD2	TRBJ2-1	TGTGCCAGCAGCGTAGTGGGGACTAGTAACAATGAGCAGTTCTTC	CASSVVGTSNNEQFF
15	.	TRBV4-1	.	TRBJ1-3	TGCGCCAGCAGCCAAGATCGAGGGTACGGAAACACCATATATTTT	CASSQDRGYGNTIYF
16	.	TRBV4-3	TRBD2	TRBJ2-7	TGCGCCAGCAGCCAAGATATCACTAGCGGGGCCTACGAGCAGTACTTC	CASSQDITSGAYEQYF
14	.	TRBV6-5	.	TRBJ1-3	TGTGCCGCGGGAAGGTCGAGCTCTGGAAACACCATATATTTT	CAAGRSSSGNTIYF
15	.	TRBV19	.	TRBJ1-5	TGTGCCAGTAGTATAGCAGGGGCGCACAATCAGCCCCAGCATTTT	CASSIAGAHNQPQHF
15	.	TRBV27	.	TRBJ2-2	TGTGCCAGCAGTTTATACAGGGATGGAACCGGGGAGCTGTTTTTT	CASSLYRDGTGELFF
18	.	TRBV9	TRBD1	TRBJ2-3	TGTGCCAGCAGCGGTCGGGGTCAGGGGGTCCCTAGCACAGATACGCAGTATTTT	CASSGRGQGVPSTDTQYF
17	.	TRBV9	.	TRBJ1-1	TGTGCCAGCAGCCCTTTAGAGCCGGGACACCTAAACACTGAAGCTTTCTTT	CASSPLEPGHLNTEAFF
15	.	TRBV28	TRBD1	TRBJ1-3	TGTGCCAGCAGTTCTACAGGGGGCTTTGGAAACACCATATATTTT	CASSSTGGFGNTIYF
12	once	TRBV29-1	.	TRBJ2-3	TGCAGCGTTGGCAGGGGAGAGGATACGCAGTATTTT	CSVGRGEDTQYF
14	.	TRBV5-4	.	TRBJ2-7	TGTGCCAGCAGCTCGAGCGGGTCCCCGGGCGAGCAGTACTTC	CASSSSGSPGEQYF
15	.	TRBV6-6	TRBD1	TRBJ2-7	TGTGCCAGCAGTTACTTCGGACAGGGGAAGGACGAGCAGTACTTC	CASSYFGQGKDEQYF
11	.	TRBV29-1	.	TRBJ2-7	TGCAGCGTTGGTCAATCTACCGAGCAGTACTTC	CSVGQSTEQYF
17	.	TRBV5-6	.	TRBJ1-4	TGTGCCAGCAGCTCATCGTCCCTCCCGGCAACTAATGAAAAACTGTTTTTT	CASSSSSLPATNEKLFF
13	.	TRBV15	.	TRBJ2-1	TGTGCCACCAGCACCCTAGGGGGAGATGAGCAGTTCTTC	CATSTLGGDEQFF
10	.	TRBV29-1	.	TRBJ1-1	TGCAGCGTTTCACAGGGTGAAGCTTTCTTT	CSVSQGEAFF
14	few	TRBV2	.	TRBJ2-2	TGTGCCAGCGGGGCCAGCCCAGGCCCCGGGGAGCTGTTTTTT	CASGASPGPGELFF
13	.	TRBV29-1	.	TRBJ1-5	TGCAGCGTTCTCGAGTTTAGCAATCAGCCCCAGCATTTT	CSVLEFSNQPQHF
11	.	TRBV10-3	.	TRBJ2-5	TGTGCCATCAGTGGGAGGCTCGACCAGTACTTC	CAISGRLDQYF
13	few	TRBV19	TRBD2	TRBJ2-3	TGTGCCAGTACTAGCGGAAGCACAGATACGCAGTATTTT	CASTSGSTDTQYF
14	.	TRBV6-5	.	TRBJ2-1	TGTGCCAGCAGTTACTCCCAACTTTCGGATGAGCAGTTCTTC	CASSYSQLSDEQFF